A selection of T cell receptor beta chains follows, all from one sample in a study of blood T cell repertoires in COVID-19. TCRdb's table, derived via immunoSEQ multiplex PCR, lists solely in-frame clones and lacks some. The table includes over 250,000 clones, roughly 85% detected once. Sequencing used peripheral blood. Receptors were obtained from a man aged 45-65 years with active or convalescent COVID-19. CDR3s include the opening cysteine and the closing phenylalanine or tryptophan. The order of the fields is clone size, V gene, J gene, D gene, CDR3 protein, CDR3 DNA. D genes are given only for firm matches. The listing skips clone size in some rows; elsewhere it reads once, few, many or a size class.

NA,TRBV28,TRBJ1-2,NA,CASSLGEARQNYGYTF,TGTGCCAGCAGTTTAGGGGAGGCGAGACAGAACTATGGCTACACCTTC
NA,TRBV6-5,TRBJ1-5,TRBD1,CASSPGGLNQPQHF,TGTGCCAGCAGCCCAGGGGGCTTGAATCAGCCCCAGCATTTT
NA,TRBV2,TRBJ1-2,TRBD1,CASQRQGSFYGYTF,TGTGCCAGTCAGCGACAGGGGTCCTTTTATGGCTACACCTTC
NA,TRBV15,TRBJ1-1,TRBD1,CATSPGQGRGRGTEAFF,TGTGCCACCAGCCCGGGACAGGGACGGGGCAGGGGCACTGAAGCTTTCTTT
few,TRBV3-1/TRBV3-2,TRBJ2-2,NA,CASSQTGYTGELFF,TGTGCCAGCAGCCAAACAGGGTACACCGGGGAGCTGTTTTTT
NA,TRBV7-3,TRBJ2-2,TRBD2,CASSLRSRTSGANTGELFF,TGTGCCAGCAGCTTAAGATCCCGGACTAGCGGGGCGAACACCGGGGAGCTGTTTTTT
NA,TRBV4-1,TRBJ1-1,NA,CASSQLGQWGNTEAFF,TGCGCCAGCAGCCAACTGGGACAATGGGGCAACACTGAAGCTTTCTTT
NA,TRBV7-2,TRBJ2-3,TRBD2,CATQRDYSTDTQYF,TGTGCTACCCAGAGGGACTATAGCACAGATACGCAGTATTTT
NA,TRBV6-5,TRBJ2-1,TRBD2,CASGLAGALYNEQFF,TGTGCCAGCGGGCTAGCGGGGGCCTTGTACAATGAGCAGTTCTTC
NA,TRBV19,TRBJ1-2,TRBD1,CASSPVGGQTIYGYTF,TGTGCCAGTAGCCCCGTCGGGGGACAGACGATCTATGGCTACACCTTC
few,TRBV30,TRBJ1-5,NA,CAWRLGQNQPQHF,TGTGCCTGGCGCCTCGGACAGAATCAGCCCCAGCATTTT
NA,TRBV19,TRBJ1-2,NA,CASSILGREDGYTF,TGTGCCAGTAGTATATTAGGCAGGGAGGATGGCTACACCTTC
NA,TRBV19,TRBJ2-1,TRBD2,CASSIGAGDEQFF,TGTGCCAGTAGTATCGGAGCGGGAGATGAGCAGTTCTTC